A selection of T cell receptor beta chains follows, all from one sample in a study of blood T cell repertoires in COVID-19. Using immunoSEQ multiplex PCR, the repertoire was profiled, and TCRdb retains in-frame clones only, with some absent. The profile shows over 60,000 clones, 81% of them singletons. The sequenced sample was peripheral blood. The source of these receptors is a human donor in a cohort sampled during active COVID-19. CDR3s include the opening cysteine and the closing phenylalanine or tryptophan. The order of the fields is V gene, CDR3 protein.

>TRBV19
CASRFGTGDGYTF
>TRBV28
CASSFISSYSGANVLTF
>TRBV29-1
CSVDAQDEQFF
>TRBV11-3
CASSWSGPRYEQYF
>TRBV3-1/TRBV3-2
CASSQVSQAYEQYF
>TRBV28
CASLSSPGTGGSYGYTF
>TRBV27
CASSDLQGLPTDTQYF
>TRBV18
CASSPNRGTGSSYGYTF
>TRBV5-4
CASSFGTSGRAINEQFF
>TRBV7-6
CASSLAPWTSGSYEQYF
>TRBV6-6
CASSWTASTDTQYF
>TRBV19
CASSPIRDRGTNEQFF
>TRBV5-5
CASSFRVRENNEQFF
>TRBV28
CASSFQDSYNEQFF
>TRBV4-3
CASSQGRFSYNEQFF
>TRBV18
CATQDSGRNEQFF
>TRBV5-1
CASSPPGRDNEQFF
>TRBV7-8
CASNKESVFGANQPQHF
>TRBV4-1
CASSWTPGSTEAFF
>TRBV19
CASSRAFNPIFGEQYF